These 30 T cell receptor beta chains came from one sample sequenced in a study of blood T cell repertoires in COVID-19. Clones were sequenced by immunoSEQ multiplex PCR, and TCRdb holds only the in-frame ones, with some missing. There are 250,000 to 300,000 clones in the sample; around nine tenths occur only once, and roughly 10% lies in the top ten. Sequencing was performed on peripheral blood. Receptors were obtained from a woman in her twenties or thirties with COVID-19, enrolled during active disease.

This rearrangement joins TRBV27 to TRBJ2-1; tentative D call: TRBD2 (6 bases). The CDR3 covers 13 residues. Germline V gene lookup returns CDR1 MNHEY and CDR2 SMNVEV (reference sequence). V lost 5 bases to trimming and J lost 4 bases, with 9 bases between them. CDR3 nucleotides: TGTGCCAGCAGTAACGGACTATACAATGAGCAGTTCTTC. Amino acids: CASSNGLYNEQFF.

The rearrangement links TRBV2 to TRBJ1-2, with 10 bases lining up with TRBD1. The germline CDR1 and CDR2 sequences are SNHLY and FYNNEI. Trimming took 6 bases from V and 8 from J; bases not matched to a gene: 9. There are 14 residues in the CDR3. The CDR3 nucleotides read TGTGCCAGCAGCGGAGACAGGGGGCTACAGGGCTACACCTTC. Translated: CASSGDRGLQGYTF.

The V and J genes are TRBV6-1 and TRBJ1-4, with a weak D call TRBD1 (5 bases). Germline V lookup: CDR1 MNHNS, CDR2 SASEGT. Trimming stripped 2 bases from V and 4 bases from J, with 14 bases between. CDR3 length: 16 residues. CDR3 protein: CASSETYDRYNEKLFF. In DNA, the CDR3 is TGTGCCAGCAGTGAAACTTACGACAGATATAATGAAAAACTGTTTTTT.

The chain carries TRBV7-9 and TRBJ2-1; D perhaps matches TRBD2 (8 bases). The V and J ends lost 2 bases and 7 bases respectively, with 21 bases between them. Germline V gene data show CDR1 as SEHNR and CDR2 as FQNEAQ (reference sequence). The CDR3 is made up of 17 amino acids. In nucleotides, the CDR3 is TGTGCCAGCAGCTTACGGGGGGGACAGATTAGCAGGAATGAGCAGTTCTTC. It is translated as CASSLRGGQISRNEQFF.

This clone has only a few counts. As DNA, the CDR3 is TGTGCCAGTAGTACCGGGGGGGGCGCCTACGAGCAGTACTTC. Protein product: CASSTGGGAYEQYF. This chain connects TRBV19 to TRBJ2-7; TRBD2 agrees at 8 bases. Germline lookup yields CDR1 LNHDA and CDR2 SQIVND (reference sequence). V lost 4 bases and J lost 2; bases outside the gene matches: 4. The CDR3 totals 14 residues.

This sequence joins TRBV10-2 and TRBJ1-5; D possibly corresponds to TRBD1 (6 bases). Germline-derived CDR1 and CDR2 are WSHSY and SAAADI. The CDR3 sequence is 14 residues long. The V gene lost 5 bases and the J gene lost 5 bases, with 13 bases spanning the gap. CDR3 protein: CASSQYREHQPQHF. As DNA, the CDR3 is TGCGCCAGCAGTCAGTACAGGGAGCATCAGCCCCAGCATTTT.

The chain joins TRBV28 to TRBJ1-1; TRBD1 matches at 7 bases. The CDR3 length is 14 residues. Germline values: CDR1 MDHEN, CDR2 SYDVKM. Germline trimming cut 4 bases from V and 4 bases from J; bases unmatched to any gene: 6. Written as DNA, the CDR3 is TGTGCCAGCAGTTATTACAGGGGAACCACTGAAGCTTTCTTT. Translation gives CASSYYRGTTEAFF.

The J gene is TRBJ2-1, the V gene TRBV29-1, with 7 nucleotides matching TRBD2. The germline CDR1 and CDR2 sequences are SQVTM and ANQGSEA. There are 13 residues in the CDR3. With 4 bases clipped from V and 5 bases from J, the junction kept 5 bases outside the gene matches. This CDR3 is CSVVPAGHNEQFF. CDR3 coding DNA: TGCAGCGTTGTTCCAGCGGGACACAATGAGCAGTTCTTC.

The chain recombines TRBV4-2 with TRBJ1-1, with D possibly being TRBD1 (5 bases). Trimming cost V 4 bases and J 4 bases, with 13 bases left between them. CDR1 and CDR2 from the germline V gene are LGHNA and YNFKEQ. The CDR3 has 14 amino acids. The CDR3 nucleotides read TGTGCCAGCAGCCCCCCGGGGGGGTTCACTGAAGCTTTCTTT. This translates into CASSPPGGFTEAFF.

This clone appeared a single time. The J gene is TRBJ2-7, the V gene TRBV10-3; no definite D call. The V gene's germline CDR1 is ENHRY and CDR2 SYGVKD. The V end lost 8 bases, the J end lost 0 bases, and 11 bases lay between the germline ends. This CDR3 is 13 amino acids long. CDR3 in amino acids: CAIAAEPSYEQYF. CDR3 nucleotide sequence: TGTGCCATCGCGGCGGAGCCCTCCTACGAGCAGTACTTC.

The chain joins TRBV10-2 to TRBJ2-6, with D possibly being TRBD2 (6 bases). CDR3 length: 18 amino acids. CDR1 is WSHSY, CDR2 SAAADI, per germline. V dropped 7 bases and J dropped 0 bases, with 19 bases sitting between them. CDR3 bases: TGCGCCAGCATGAAGGCAGGGAGGCTCCTCTCTGGGGCCAACGTCCTGACTTTC. Its protein product is CASMKAGRLLSGANVLTF.

A single count supports this clone. This sequence joins TRBV19 and TRBJ1-1; unclear D gene. V was pared by 3 bases and J by 6 bases, with 8 bases between. CDR1 and CDR2 (germline): LNHDA, SQIVND (reference sequence). The CDR3 runs 12 residues. The CDR3 DNA sequence: TGTGCCAGTAGTATCCCGAGCTCTGAAGCTTTCTTT. Translated: CASSIPSSEAFF.

The chain combines TRBV5-1 with TRBJ2-7, with TRBD2 identical over 11 bases. Losses at the gene ends were 6 bases for V and 1 base for J; bases not matched to a gene: 3. The CDR3 has 14 residues. Per the germline V gene, CDR1 is SGHRS and CDR2 is YFSETQ. This CDR3 is CASKGLADSYEQYF. CDR3 DNA: TGCGCCAGCAAGGGACTAGCGGATTCCTACGAGCAGTACTTC.

The V and J genes are TRBV30 and TRBJ2-1, with TRBD2 as a possible D gene (6 bases). The CDR3 has 11 amino acids. Germline CDR1 and CDR2: GTSNPN and SVGIG (reference sequence). Trimming shortened V by 6 bases and J by 8 bases, and 11 bases separated the two germline ends. CDR3 nucleotides: TGTGCCTGCACTACTAGCCATGAGCAGTTCTTC. Protein sequence: CACTTSHEQFF.

The chain links TRBV5-1 to TRBJ2-7; D remains unclear. V lost 0 bases and J lost 0, with 7 bases in between. Germline CDR1 reads SGHRS; CDR2 reads YFSETQ. The CDR3 length is 14 residues. The CDR3 here is CASSLGRNSYEQYF. The DNA for the CDR3 is TGCGCCAGCAGCTTGGGGCGGAACTCCTACGAGCAGTACTTC.

V usage is TRBV6-5 and J usage is TRBJ1-6; D might be TRBD1 (6 bases). Trimming stripped 6 bases from V and 9 bases from J, with 15 bases between. CDR1 and CDR2 from the germline V gene are MNHEY and SVGAGI. The CDR3 contains 14 residues. Here the CDR3 DNA reads TGTGCCAGCAGATCAACAGGGACGGGTTCACCCCTCCACTTT. Translated: CASRSTGTGSPLHF.

The chain has TRBV5-1 and TRBJ2-1; TRBD1 matches 7 bases. In germline, CDR1 is SGHRS, CDR2 YFSETQ. V lost 4 bases and J lost 5; bases outside the gene matches: 9. The CDR3 extends over 15 amino acids. CDR3 amino acids: CASSPGQVRDNEQFF. The DNA of the CDR3 is TGCGCCAGCAGCCCAGGACAGGTCAGGGACAATGAGCAGTTCTTC.

This sequence joins TRBV27 and TRBJ2-1; tentatively, D is TRBD1 (7 bases). V lost 6 bases, J lost 2 bases, and 23 bases lay in between. The CDR3 sequence is 18 residues long. Germline values: CDR1 MNHEY, CDR2 SMNVEV (reference sequence). DNA of the CDR3: TGTGCCAGCAGCCTCGACAGGGAGGATTTTAGTACCTACAATGAGCAGTTCTTC. It encodes CASSLDREDFSTYNEQFF.

This sequence joins TRBV3-1 (or the pseudogene TRBV3-2) and TRBJ1-1; D is unclear. CDR3 length: 15 amino acids. V lost 0 bases, J lost 9 bases, and 17 bases lay in between. Germline V CDR1 and CDR2: LGHDT, YNNKEL (reference sequence). The CDR3 spells CASSQDWVAEPKAFF. CDR3 DNA sequence: TGTGCCAGCAGCCAAGATTGGGTGGCGGAGCCCAAAGCTTTCTTT.

This chain joins TRBV5-1 and TRBJ1-2; the D gene is possibly TRBD1 (5 bases). The V end lost 0 bases, the J end lost 4 bases, and 10 bases lay between the germline ends. The CDR3 runs 14 residues. Germline values: CDR1 SGHRS, CDR2 YFSETQ. The CDR3 region is CASSLEAGFYGYTF. CDR3 nucleotide sequence: TGCGCCAGCAGCTTGGAGGCAGGGTTCTATGGCTACACCTTC. The full variable domain, with the rest looked up from reference TRBV5-1 and TRBJ1-2, is KAGVTQTPRYLIKTRGQQVTLSCSPISGHRSVSWYQQTPGQGLQFLFEYFSETQRNKGNFPGRFSGRQFSNSRSEMNVSTLELGDSALYLCASSLEAGFYGYTFGSGTRLTVV.

The J gene is TRBJ2-1, the V gene TRBV6-6; possibly TRBD1 for D (6 bases). CDR3 length: 12 amino acids. Germline V lookup: CDR1 MNHNY, CDR2 SVGAGI (reference sequence). Trimming stripped 6 bases from V and 6 bases from J, with 9 bases between. In nucleotides, the CDR3 is TGTGCCAGCAGGCAACAGGGCAATGAGCAGTTCTTC. It specifies CASRQQGNEQFF.

This chain links TRBV6-5 with TRBJ1-2; D is unresolved. Germline CDR1 and CDR2: MNHEY and SVGAGI. This CDR3 has 11 residues. V lost 8 bases and J 4 bases, leaving 8 bases between the germline ends. The DNA of the CDR3 is TGTGCCAGCTCTGCAGGCTATGGCTACACCTTC. Its protein is CASSAGYGYTF.

This rearrangement joins TRBV11-2 to TRBJ1-1; D may be TRBD1 (5 bases). Germline CDR1 reads SGHAT; CDR2 reads FQNNGV. V lost 6 bases to trimming and J lost 10 bases, with 15 bases between them. The CDR3 has 12 amino acids. The CDR3, as DNA: TGTGCCAGCAGGGTGGTCAGGGAACCAGCTTTCTTT. It codes for CASRVVREPAFF.

The chain has TRBV29-1 and TRBJ2-7, with 10 bases fitting TRBD1. Germline CDR1 is SQVTM and CDR2 is ANQGSEA. V shed 7 bases, J shed 6 bases, and the junction held 6 bases outside the gene matches. CDR3 length: 12 amino acids. The CDR3 coding sequence is TGCAGCGCCGACGGGACAGGGGCCGAGCAGTACTTC. Encoded protein: CSADGTGAEQYF.

The genes are TRBV29-1 and TRBJ2-5; no clear D gene. This CDR3 has 12 amino acids. Germline CDR1 reads SQVTM; CDR2 reads ANQGSEA. Trimming stripped 2 bases from V and 4 bases from J, with 8 bases between. In DNA, the CDR3 is TGCAGCGTTGAAAAACCGCGAGAGACCCAGTACTTC. Protein product: CSVEKPRETQYF.

This chain connects TRBV7-2 to TRBJ2-1; 15 bases align to TRBD2. CDR1 is SGHTA, CDR2 FQGNSA, per germline. The V gene end was trimmed by 2 bases and the J gene end by 10 bases; junction bases not matched to a gene: 6. The CDR3 has 16 amino acids. The CDR3 region has the DNA TGTGCCAGCAGCTTATTAGCGGGACTAGCGGGAGGAGAGCAGTTCTTC. The encoded protein is CASSLLAGLAGGEQFF.

CDR3 nucleotides: TGTGCCAGCAGCTTAGGAGGGCCGTATGAGCAGTTCTTC. Translation gives CASSLGGPYEQFF. The chain carries TRBV7-9 and TRBJ2-1, with TRBD2 as a possible D gene (5 bases). Between the trimmed V and J ends, which lost 1 base and 8 bases, there was a span of 9 bases. Germline V gene data show CDR1 as SEHNR and CDR2 as FQNEAQ (reference sequence). This CDR3 comprises 13 residues.

The genes are TRBV11-2 and TRBJ1-1; D is perhaps TRBD1 (5 bases). Trimming removed 5 bases at V and 5 bases at J, with 15 bases between. This CDR3 comprises 14 residues. CDR1 SGHAT and CDR2 FQNNGV come from the germline V gene. The CDR3 here is CASSVVEGRTEAFF. CDR3 bases: TGTGCCAGCAGCGTAGTGGAGGGGAGGACTGAAGCTTTCTTT.

This chain connects TRBV4-1 to TRBJ2-1; 8 bases map to TRBD2. This CDR3 comprises 16 residues. The J segment lost 2 bases and the V segment lost 1 base, leaving 4 bases of the junction unmatched. Germline values: CDR1 MGHRA, CDR2 YSYEKL. The CDR3 region is CASSQVGSGAYNEQFF. For the CDR3, the DNA is TGCGCCAGCAGCCAAGTAGGTAGCGGGGCCTACAATGAGCAGTTCTTC.

CDR3 region: CASSPDRRNEKLFF. DNA for the CDR3: TGTGCCAGCAGTCCCGACAGGCGAAATGAAAAACTGTTTTTT. This chain uses TRBV2 with TRBJ1-4; D is perhaps TRBD1 (6 bases). Trimming pared 5 bases from V and 5 bases from J, leaving 12 bases between. The germline V gene has CDR1 SNHLY and CDR2 FYNNEI. This CDR3 has 14 amino acids.